This TCR beta chain was identified during a study of tumor-infiltrating lymphocytes in localized non-small cell lung cancer. Repertoires were generated with immunoSEQ multiplex PCR, while TCRdb's copy carries only in-frame clones and drops some. Of about 14,000 clones in the sample, around 68% were seen once. In germline, CDR1 is SGHVS, CDR2 FQNEAQ. The CDR3 spans 15 residues. Trimming stripped 5 bases from V and 6 bases from J, with 20 bases between. A remark on this clone: Its antigen remains unknown.

Study-wide points: Different pieces of the same tissue were used for each assay.

The chain employs TRBV7-8 and TRBJ2-7; weak D call: TRBD1 (5 bases). Sequences were obtained from lung tumor tissue. The receptor comes from a human donor with non-small cell lung cancer. The CDR3 bases are TGTGCCAGCAGCCCAGGGAACCGCTCCCCGCCCGAGCAGTACTTC. As protein: CASSPGNRSPPEQYF.